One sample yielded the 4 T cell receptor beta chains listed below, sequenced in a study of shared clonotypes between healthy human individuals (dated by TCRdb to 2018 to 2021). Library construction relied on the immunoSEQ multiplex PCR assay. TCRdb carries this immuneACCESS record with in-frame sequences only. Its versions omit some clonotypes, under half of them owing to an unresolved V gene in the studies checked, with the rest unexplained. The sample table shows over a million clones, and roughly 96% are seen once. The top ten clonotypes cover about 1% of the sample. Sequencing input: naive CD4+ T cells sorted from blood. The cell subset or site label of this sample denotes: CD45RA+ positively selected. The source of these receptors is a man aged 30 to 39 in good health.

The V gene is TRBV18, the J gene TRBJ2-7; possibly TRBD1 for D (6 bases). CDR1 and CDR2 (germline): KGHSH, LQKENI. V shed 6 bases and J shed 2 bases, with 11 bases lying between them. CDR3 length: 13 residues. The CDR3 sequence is CASSTGATYEQYF. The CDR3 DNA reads TGTGCCAGCTCGACAGGCGCCACCTACGAGCAGTACTTC.

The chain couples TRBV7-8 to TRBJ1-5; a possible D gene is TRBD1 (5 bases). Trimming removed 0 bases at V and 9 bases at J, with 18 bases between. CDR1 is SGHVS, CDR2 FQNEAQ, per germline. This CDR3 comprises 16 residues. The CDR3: CASSLAIWDSGGPQHF. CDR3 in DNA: TGTGCCAGCAGCTTAGCAATTTGGGACTCCGGTGGGCCCCAGCATTTT.

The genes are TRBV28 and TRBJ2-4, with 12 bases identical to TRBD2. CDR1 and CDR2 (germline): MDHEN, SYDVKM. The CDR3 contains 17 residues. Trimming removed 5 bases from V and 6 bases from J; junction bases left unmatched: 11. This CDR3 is CASSLRLAGDLRNIQYF. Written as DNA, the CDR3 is TGTGCCAGCAGTCTAAGACTAGCGGGAGATTTGAGAAACATTCAGTACTTC.

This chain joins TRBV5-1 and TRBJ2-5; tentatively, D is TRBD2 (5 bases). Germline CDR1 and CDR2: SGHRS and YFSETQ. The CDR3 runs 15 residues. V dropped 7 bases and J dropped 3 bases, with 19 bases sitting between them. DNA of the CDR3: TGCGCCAGCTCGTCAGGTGGACTTTCAAAAGAGACCCAGTACTTC. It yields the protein CASSSGGLSKETQYF.